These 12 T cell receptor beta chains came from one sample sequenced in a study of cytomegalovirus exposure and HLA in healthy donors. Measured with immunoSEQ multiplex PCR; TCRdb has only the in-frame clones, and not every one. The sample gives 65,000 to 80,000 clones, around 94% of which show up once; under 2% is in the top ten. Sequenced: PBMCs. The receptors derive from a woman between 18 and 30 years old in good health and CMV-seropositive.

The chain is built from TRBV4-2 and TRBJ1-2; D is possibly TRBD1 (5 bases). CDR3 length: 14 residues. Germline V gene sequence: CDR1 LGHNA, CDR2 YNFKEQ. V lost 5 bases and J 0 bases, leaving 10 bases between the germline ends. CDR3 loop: CASSLKGTNYGYTF. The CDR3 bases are TGTGCCAGCAGCTTGAAGGGGACTAACTATGGCTACACCTTC.

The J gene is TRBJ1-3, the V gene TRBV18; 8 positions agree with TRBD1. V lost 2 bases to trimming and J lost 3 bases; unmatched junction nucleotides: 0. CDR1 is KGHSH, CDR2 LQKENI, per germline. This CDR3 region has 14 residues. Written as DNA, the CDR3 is TGTGCCAGCTCACCAGGGACAGGTGGAAACACCATATATTTT. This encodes CASSPGTGGNTIYF.

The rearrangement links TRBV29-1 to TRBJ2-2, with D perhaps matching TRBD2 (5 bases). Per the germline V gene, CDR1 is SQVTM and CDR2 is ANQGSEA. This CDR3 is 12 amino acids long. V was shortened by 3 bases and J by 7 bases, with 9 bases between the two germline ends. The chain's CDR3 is CSVEGDGGELFF. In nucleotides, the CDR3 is TGCAGCGTTGAGGGAGACGGCGGGGAGCTGTTTTTT.

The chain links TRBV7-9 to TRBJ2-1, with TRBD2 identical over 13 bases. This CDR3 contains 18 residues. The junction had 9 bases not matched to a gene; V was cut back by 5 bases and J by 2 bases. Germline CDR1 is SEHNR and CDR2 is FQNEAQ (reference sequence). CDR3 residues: CASSQGLAGTRTYNEQFF. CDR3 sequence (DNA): TGTGCCAGCAGCCAGGGACTAGCGGGGACGCGCACCTACAATGAGCAGTTCTTC. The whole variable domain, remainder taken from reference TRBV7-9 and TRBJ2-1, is DTGVSQNPRHKITKRGQNVTFRCDPISEHNRLYWYRQTLGQGPEFLTYFQNEAQLEKSRLLSDRFSAERPKGSFSTLEIQRTEQGDSAMYLCASSQGLAGTRTYNEQFFGPGTRLTVL.

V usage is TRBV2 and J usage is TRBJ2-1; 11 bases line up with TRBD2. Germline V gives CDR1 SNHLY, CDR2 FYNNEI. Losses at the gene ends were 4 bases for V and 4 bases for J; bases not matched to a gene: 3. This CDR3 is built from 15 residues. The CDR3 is CASSVSGGVYNEQFF. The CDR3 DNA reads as TGTGCCAGCAGTGTTAGCGGGGGGGTTTACAATGAGCAGTTCTTC.

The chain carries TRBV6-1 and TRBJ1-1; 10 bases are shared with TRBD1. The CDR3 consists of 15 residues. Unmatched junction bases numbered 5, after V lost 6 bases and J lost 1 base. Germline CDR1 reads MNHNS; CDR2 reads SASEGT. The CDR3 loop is CASRDRTGGNTEAFF. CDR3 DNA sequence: TGTGCCAGCAGAGATCGGACAGGGGGGAACACTGAAGCTTTCTTT.

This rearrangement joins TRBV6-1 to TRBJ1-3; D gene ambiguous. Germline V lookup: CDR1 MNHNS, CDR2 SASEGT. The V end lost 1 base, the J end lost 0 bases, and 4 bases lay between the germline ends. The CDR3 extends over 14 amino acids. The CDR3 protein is CASSEGSSGNTIYF. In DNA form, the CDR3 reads TGTGCCAGCAGTGAAGGGAGCTCTGGAAACACCATATATTTT.

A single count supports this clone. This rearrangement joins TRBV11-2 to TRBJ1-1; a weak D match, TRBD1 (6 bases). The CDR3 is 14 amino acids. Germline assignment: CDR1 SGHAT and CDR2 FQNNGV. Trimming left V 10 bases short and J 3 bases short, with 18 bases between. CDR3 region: CATTPRQGYTEAFF. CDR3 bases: TGTGCCACCACCCCCCGGCAGGGGTACACTGAAGCTTTCTTT.

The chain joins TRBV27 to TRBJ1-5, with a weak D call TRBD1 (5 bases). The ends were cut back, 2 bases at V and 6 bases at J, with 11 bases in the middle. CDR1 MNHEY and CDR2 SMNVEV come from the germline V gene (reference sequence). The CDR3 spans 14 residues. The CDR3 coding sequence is TGTGCCAGCAGTTTACGGGGGTTAGGTCAGCCCCAGCATTTT. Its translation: CASSLRGLGQPQHF.

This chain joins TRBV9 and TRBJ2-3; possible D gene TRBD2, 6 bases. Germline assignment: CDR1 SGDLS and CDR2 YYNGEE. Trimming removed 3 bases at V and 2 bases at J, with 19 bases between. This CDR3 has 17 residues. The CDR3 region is CASSALGSSGFTDTQYF. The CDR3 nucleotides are TGTGCCAGCAGCGCCTTAGGGTCCAGCGGGTTCACAGATACGCAGTATTTT.

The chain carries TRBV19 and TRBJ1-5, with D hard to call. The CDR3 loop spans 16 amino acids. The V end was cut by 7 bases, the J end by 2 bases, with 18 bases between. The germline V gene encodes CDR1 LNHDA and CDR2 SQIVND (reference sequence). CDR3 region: CASTNQGGMGNQPQHF. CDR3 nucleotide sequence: TGTGCCAGTACCAATCAAGGAGGCATGGGCAATCAGCCCCAGCATTTT.

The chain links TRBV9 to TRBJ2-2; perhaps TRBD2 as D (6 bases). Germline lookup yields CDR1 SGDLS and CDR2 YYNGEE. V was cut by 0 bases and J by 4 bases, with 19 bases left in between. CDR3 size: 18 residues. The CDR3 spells CASSVGLTLGGGTGELFF. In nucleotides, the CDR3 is TGTGCCAGCAGCGTAGGTCTGACTCTGGGGGGAGGCACCGGGGAGCTGTTTTTT.